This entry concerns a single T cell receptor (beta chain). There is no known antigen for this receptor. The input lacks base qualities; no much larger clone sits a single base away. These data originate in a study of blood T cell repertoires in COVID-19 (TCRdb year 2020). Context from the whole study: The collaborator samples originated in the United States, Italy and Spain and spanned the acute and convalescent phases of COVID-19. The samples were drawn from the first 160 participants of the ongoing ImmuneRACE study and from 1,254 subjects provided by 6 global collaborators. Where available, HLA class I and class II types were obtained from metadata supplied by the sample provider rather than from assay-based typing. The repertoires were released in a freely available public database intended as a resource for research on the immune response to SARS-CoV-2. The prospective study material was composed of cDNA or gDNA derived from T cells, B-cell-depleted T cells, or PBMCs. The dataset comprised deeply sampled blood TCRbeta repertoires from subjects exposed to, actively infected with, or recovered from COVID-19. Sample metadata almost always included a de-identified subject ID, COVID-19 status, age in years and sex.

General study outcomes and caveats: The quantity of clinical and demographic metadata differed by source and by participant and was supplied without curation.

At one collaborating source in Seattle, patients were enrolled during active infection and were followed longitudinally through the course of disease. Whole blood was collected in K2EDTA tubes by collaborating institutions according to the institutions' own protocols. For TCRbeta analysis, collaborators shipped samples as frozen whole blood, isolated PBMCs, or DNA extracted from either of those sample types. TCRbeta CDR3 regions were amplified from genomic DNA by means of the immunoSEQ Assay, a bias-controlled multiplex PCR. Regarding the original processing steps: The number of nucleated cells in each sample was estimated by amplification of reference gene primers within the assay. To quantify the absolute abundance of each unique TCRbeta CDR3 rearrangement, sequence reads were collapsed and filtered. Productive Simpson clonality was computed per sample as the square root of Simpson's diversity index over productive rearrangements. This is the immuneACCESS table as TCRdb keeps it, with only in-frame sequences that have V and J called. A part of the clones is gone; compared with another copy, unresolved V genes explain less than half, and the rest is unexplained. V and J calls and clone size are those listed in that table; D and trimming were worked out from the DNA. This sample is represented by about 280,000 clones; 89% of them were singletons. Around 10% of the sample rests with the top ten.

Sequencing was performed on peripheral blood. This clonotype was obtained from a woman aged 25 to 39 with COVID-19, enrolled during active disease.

The bases are TGTGCCAGCAGCGGCATTACCGACAGGTCCGGCAATCAGCCCCAGCATTTT. Its protein is CASSGITDRSGNQPQHF. The sequence links TRBV16 to TRBJ1-5; the D gene is perhaps TRBD1, from 6 matching bases. Sequences KGHSY (CDR1) and FQNENV (CDR2) are obtained from the germline V gene. The CDR3 spans 17 residues, from the cysteine through the phenylalanine. Only CDR3 DNA is held: 51 bases, read in frame from base 1. At the junction V is shortened by 5 bases and J by 2 bases, with 19 bases in between. The full variable domain, completed from the reference TRBV16 and TRBJ1-5 proteins outside the CDR3, reads GEEVAQTPKHLVRGEGQKAKLYCAPIKGHSYVFWYQQVLKNEFKFLISFQNENVFDETGMPKERFSAKCLPNSPCSLEIQATKLEDSAVYFCASSGITDRSGNQPQHFGDGTRLSIL.